The 23 T cell receptor beta chains presented below share a single source sample, sequenced in a study of shared clonotypes between healthy human individuals. The assay was immunoSEQ multiplex PCR, and TCRdb's table has in-frame clones only and misses some. The repertoire has some 550,000 clones, 97% of them found once; the top ten carry around 0.058%. The source material was naive CD4+ T cells sorted from blood. The subset was: CD45RA+ positively selected. The origin of the receptors is a woman aged 25 to 39 in good health.

V and J are TRBV7-9 and TRBJ1-1; no reliable D call. V lost 3 bases and J 5 bases, leaving 10 bases between the germline ends. The V gene's germline CDR1 is SEHNR and CDR2 FQNEAQ (reference sequence). This CDR3 region has 13 residues. The CDR3, as DNA: TGTGCCAGCAGCTTGGGAGTGGGGACTGAAGCTTTCTTT. This translates into CASSLGVGTEAFF. The entire variable domain, with the rest obtained from reference TRBV7-9 and TRBJ1-1, is as follows: DTGVSQNPRHKITKRGQNVTFRCDPISEHNRLYWYRQTLGQGPEFLTYFQNEAQLEKSRLLSDRFSAERPKGSFSTLEIQRTEQGDSAMYLCASSLGVGTEAFFGQGTRLTVV.

The V and J genes are TRBV15 and TRBJ2-1; D unclear. The V gene lost 4 bases and the J gene lost 4 bases, with 8 bases spanning the gap. Germline V gene sequence: CDR1 LNHNV, CDR2 YYDKDF (reference sequence). The CDR3 runs to 13 residues. CDR3 nucleotides: TGTGCCACCAGCAAAGCGAGGTACAATGAGCAGTTCTTC. Protein: CATSKARYNEQFF.

The rearrangement uses TRBV9 and TRBJ2-5; 9 bases match TRBD2. Per the germline V gene, CDR1 is SGDLS and CDR2 is YYNGEE. The J segment lost 7 bases and the V segment lost 5 bases, leaving 6 bases of the junction unmatched. This CDR3 spans 13 amino acids. CDR3 DNA: TGTGCCAGCAGTTCAGCGGGAGGAACGACCCAGTACTTC. The encoded protein is CASSSAGGTTQYF.

The CDR3 here is CSVPGGPPEEQFF. The CDR3 nucleotides read TGCAGCGTCCCGGGTGGGCCACCCGAGGAGCAGTTCTTC. The chain joins TRBV29-1 to TRBJ2-1; D remains ambiguous. This CDR3 comprises 13 residues. Per germline, CDR1 SQVTM and CDR2 ANQGSEA. V lost 6 bases, J lost 10 bases, and 19 bases lay in between.

The DNA for the CDR3 is TGTGCCAGCTCACGGGGACAACCTCCCACCTACGAGCAGTACTTC. Translating it yields CASSRGQPPTYEQYF. V gene TRBV18 combines with J gene TRBJ2-7; tentative D call: TRBD1 (6 bases). Germline V CDR1 and CDR2: KGHSH, LQKENI. V lost 4 bases and J lost 2, with 15 bases in between. The CDR3 spans 15 residues.

The chain joins TRBV19 to TRBJ2-7, with D possibly matching TRBD2 (6 bases). Trimming removed 4 bases at V and 4 bases at J, with 8 bases between. The germline CDR1 and CDR2 sequences are LNHDA and SQIVND (reference sequence). This CDR3 region has 12 residues. Here the CDR3 reads CASSTGRYEQYF. The DNA for the CDR3 is TGTGCCAGTAGTACGGGGAGGTACGAGCAGTACTTC.

This chain uses TRBV28 with TRBJ1-2; 7 bases fit TRBD1. CDR1 MDHEN and CDR2 SYDVKM come from the germline V gene. The length of the CDR3 is 16 residues. With V trimmed by 4 bases and J by 3 bases, 11 bases remained unmatched. CDR3 bases: TGTGCCAGCAGTTCCCCGACAGGGTGGATAGACTATGGCTACACCTTC. Its translation is CASSSPTGWIDYGYTF.

The V and J genes are TRBV10-1 and TRBJ2-1, with D maybe TRBD2 (6 bases). CDR3 length: 16 amino acids. Per germline, CDR1 WNHNN and CDR2 SYGVQD (reference sequence). The V end was cut by 2 bases, the J end by 4 bases, with 15 bases between. As DNA, the CDR3 is TGCGCCAGCAGTGAGGCAGCGACTAGTGCTTACAATGAGCAGTTCTTC. Its translation is CASSEAATSAYNEQFF.

This clone was observed once. The sample has other DNA sequences that encode this CDR3 too. V gene TRBV5-1 combines with J gene TRBJ2-5; tentatively, D is TRBD2 (6 bases). This CDR3 is built from 11 residues. Germline loops: CDR1 SGHRS, CDR2 YFSETQ. With 4 bases removed from V and 5 bases from J, the gap between germline ends came to 6 bases. The DNA of the CDR3 is TGCGCCAGCAGCGGGGGGGAGACCCAGTACTTC. This translates into CASSGGETQYF.

A word on this clone: Additional DNA sequences in this sample encode the identical CDR3. V gene TRBV5-4 combines with J gene TRBJ2-7, with D possibly called TRBD1 or TRBD2 (5 bases each). Germline V gives CDR1 SGHNT, CDR2 YYREEE (reference sequence). Trimming shortened V by 1 base and J by 1 base, and 9 bases separated the two germline ends. The CDR3 runs to 14 residues. DNA of the CDR3: TGTGCCAGCAGCTTGTGGGGGTTTTCCTACGAGCAGTACTTC. This translates into CASSLWGFSYEQYF.

The chain carries TRBV7-9 and TRBJ1-3, with a tentative D call TRBD1 (5 bases). Germline CDR1 reads SEHNR; CDR2 reads FQNEAQ (reference sequence). Trimming shortened V by 5 bases and J by 3 bases, and 11 bases separated the two germline ends. The CDR3 has 14 amino acids. The CDR3 is CASSAAGGGNTIYF. The CDR3 nucleotides are TGTGCCAGCAGCGCCGCCGGGGGTGGAAACACCATATATTTT.

The gene calls are TRBV28 and TRBJ1-5, with D tentatively TRBD1 (6 bases). Germline CDR1 MDHEN, CDR2 SYDVKM. CDR3 size: 13 residues. Trimming shortened V by 3 bases and J by 12 bases, and 15 bases separated the two germline ends. The CDR3 sequence: CASSLSRRGGQHF. DNA for the CDR3: TGTGCCAGCAGTTTGAGTCGCAGGGGAGGCCAGCATTTT.

The V gene is TRBV4-1, the J gene TRBJ2-7; 10 bases line up with TRBD1. Per germline, CDR1 MGHRA and CDR2 YSYEKL. Unmatched junction bases numbered 8, after V lost 4 bases and J lost 5 bases. The CDR3 contains 15 residues. CDR3 in DNA: TGCGCCAGCAGCCTTCCGGGACAGGGGCCCCACGAGCAGTACTTC. Translated, it gives CASSLPGQGPHEQYF.

This clone was counted a single time. The CDR3 DNA reads as TGTGCCAGCAGGGACAGCCCCTACGAGCAGTACTTC. Encoded protein: CASRDSPYEQYF. The chain links TRBV6-1 to TRBJ2-7; TRBD1 is a possible D gene (6 bases). This CDR3 is built from 12 residues. CDR1 is MNHNS, CDR2 SASEGT, per germline. Trimming cost V 6 bases and J 2 bases, with 8 bases left between them.

This chain connects TRBV23-1 to TRBJ1-3; D remains unclear. TRBV23-1 is noted as an ORF with a role that remains uncertain. Trimming removed 3 bases from V and 7 bases from J, with 10 bases in between. The CDR3 is made up of 13 amino acids. The CDR3 spells CASSHRRGNTIYF. The CDR3 nucleotides read TGCGCCAGCAGTCACCGGCGGGGTAACACCATATATTTT.

The V gene is TRBV6-1, the J gene TRBJ1-1, with TRBD1 matching over 9 bases. CDR1 is MNHNS, CDR2 SASEGT, per germline. V shed 8 bases and J 7 bases; nucleotides not matched to a gene: 14. The CDR3 has 15 amino acids. The CDR3 DNA follows: TGTGCCAGCGCTTACGAATGGACAGGGGAGATTGAAGCTTTCTTT. This gives the protein CASAYEWTGEIEAFF.

The V call is TRBV19, the J call TRBJ1-5; D might be TRBD1 (6 bases). The CDR3 loop spans 16 amino acids. V was trimmed by 0 bases and J by 3 bases, leaving 12 bases between them. The germline V gene encodes CDR1 LNHDA and CDR2 SQIVND (reference sequence). CDR3 sequence: CASSIDGGGNNQPQHF. The CDR3 DNA sequence: TGTGCCAGTAGTATAGATGGGGGCGGCAACAATCAGCCCCAGCATTTT.

V gene TRBV7-9 combines with J gene TRBJ2-5, with D possibly matching TRBD2 (6 bases). V was cut by 5 bases and J by 5 bases, with 18 bases left in between. This CDR3 has 15 amino acids. Germline values: CDR1 SEHNR, CDR2 FQNEAQ (reference sequence). The CDR3 spells CASSQRWGERETQYF. CDR3 in DNA: TGTGCCAGCAGCCAGCGCTGGGGGGAGCGGGAGACCCAGTACTTC.

The rearrangement uses TRBV28 and TRBJ1-1, with D possibly TRBD1 on 5 matching bases. This CDR3 is built from 13 residues. Trimming left V 3 bases short and J 5 bases short, with 10 bases between. Germline CDR1 reads MDHEN; CDR2 reads SYDVKM. CDR3 loop: CASSLGEGTEAFF. CDR3 coding DNA: TGTGCCAGCAGTTTGGGGGAGGGAACTGAAGCTTTCTTT.

The chain joins TRBV4-1 to TRBJ1-5; 7 positions agree with TRBD1. The CDR3 totals 15 residues. Germline CDR1 reads MGHRA; CDR2 reads YSYEKL. V shed 5 bases and J 0 bases; nucleotides not matched to a gene: 4. CDR3 in amino acids: CASSWGQYSNQPQHF. The CDR3 DNA is TGCGCCAGCAGCTGGGGACAGTATAGCAATCAGCCCCAGCATTTT.

This chain uses TRBV13 with TRBJ1-4; D uncertain. The CDR3 spans 14 residues. V was cut by 3 bases and J by 2 bases, with 7 bases left in between. Germline CDR1 reads PRHDT; CDR2 reads FYEKMQ (reference sequence). The chain's CDR3 is CASSLGGTNEKLFF. CDR3 sequence (DNA): TGTGCCAGCAGCTTGGGAGGGACTAATGAAAAACTGTTTTTT. Combining the CDR3 with reference TRBV13 and TRBJ1-4 gives the whole variable domain AAGVIQSPRHLIKEKRETATLKCYPIPRHDTVYWYQQGPGQDPQFLISFYEKMQSDKGSIPDRFSAQQFSDYHSELNMSSLELGDSALYFCASSLGGTNEKLFFGSGTQLSVL.

J is TRBJ2-7 and V is TRBV25-1; no definite D call. Trimming cost V 9 bases and J 3 bases, with 9 bases left between them. This CDR3 spans 11 amino acids. Germline assignment: CDR1 MGHDK and CDR2 SYGVNS. CDR3 protein: CASRTNYEQYF. DNA of the CDR3: TGTGCCAGTAGGACGAACTACGAGCAGTACTTC.

The chain links TRBV2 to TRBJ2-1, with D unclear. CDR3 length: 12 amino acids. V lost 6 bases and J lost 3, with 6 bases in between. CDR1 and CDR2 (germline): SNHLY, FYNNEI. CDR3 loop: CASSRSYNEQFF. In DNA, the CDR3 is TGTGCCAGCAGCAGAAGCTACAATGAGCAGTTCTTC.